Listed below are T cell receptor beta chains from one sample, sequenced in a study of identical twins. Each CDR3 protein is one row after TCRdb ran MiXCR on the 5' RACE reads. The data contain roughly 350,000 distinct CDR3 sequences, approximately 8.7% of them seen just once; the ten biggest clones take up 7.5% to 9.5%. The sample consisted of naive T cells sorted from blood. The source of these receptors is a woman between 45 and 60 years old in good health. Both conserved end residues are part of each CDR3. A D gene is named only where the DNA matches it firmly. Size is omitted from some rows. Given values are once, few, many or a class for expanded clones.

clone size	V gene	D gene	CDR3 length	J gene	CDR3 DNA	CDR3 protein
.	TRBV20-1	.	17	TRBJ1-4	TGCAGTGCTAGAGGCTTGGGGGAGGGAGGAAATGATGAAAAACTGTTTTTT	CSARGLGEGGNDEKLFF
few	TRBV6-5	TRBD2	17	TRBJ2-3	TGTGCCAGCAGTTACTTGGGTAGCGGGAGTGCCCCAGATACGCAGTATTTT	CASSYLGSGSAPDTQYF
.	TRBV12-3/TRBV12-4	TRBD1	14	TRBJ2-7	TGTGCCAGCAGTGGGACAGGGGCGTCCGACGAGCAGTACTTC	CASSGTGASDEQYF
.	TRBV7-8	TRBD2	14	TRBJ2-1	TGTGCCAGCAGCAAAAGGGGGGCGGGGGGTGAGCAGTTCTTC	CASSKRGAGGEQFF
many	TRBV12-3/TRBV12-4	.	14	TRBJ1-6	TGTGCCAGCAGTTTACAGGCGAGGGCTTCACCCCTCCACTTT	CASSLQARASPLHF
.	TRBV6-5	.	14	TRBJ2-2	TGTGCCAGCAGTTACATGAAGGTAGCCGGGGAGCTGTTTTTT	CASSYMKVAGELFF
.	TRBV20-1	.	15	TRBJ2-1	TGCAGTGCTACTCAAACACGAACTTCCTACAATGAGCAGTTCTTC	CSATQTRTSYNEQFF
.	TRBV23-1	.	14	TRBJ2-1	TGCGCCAGCATTTCAATAGCCTCCTACAATGAGCAGTTCTTC	CASISIASYNEQFF
few	TRBV24-1	.	14	TRBJ1-1	TGTGCCACCAGTGATGGGACAAGGACACATGAAGCTTTCTTT	CATSDGTRTHEAFF
.	TRBV24-1	TRBD1	13	TRBJ1-4	TGTGCCACCCGCGGGACAGGGAATGAAAAACTGTTTTTT	CATRGTGNEKLFF
many	TRBV20-1	TRBD2	14	TRBJ2-1	TGCAGTGCTCCGGGACTAGCGGTCTACAATGAGCAGTTCTTC	CSAPGLAVYNEQFF
few	TRBV20-1	TRBD2	16	TRBJ2-5	TGCAGTGCCAAATTTATTACTAGCGGGAGAATGAAGACCCAGTACTTC	CSAKFITSGRMKTQYF
many	TRBV7-9	TRBD2	14	TRBJ2-7	TGTGCCAGCAGCTTAGAAGCGGGAGGCTACGAGCAGTACTTC	CASSLEAGGYEQYF
many	TRBV12-3/TRBV12-4	.	15	TRBJ1-1	TGTGCCAGCCAATCTACAGGGAAGGGGAACACTGAAGCTTTCTTT	CASQSTGKGNTEAFF
many	TRBV15	.	15	TRBJ2-5	TGTGCCACCAGCGCCCCGAACGGCAGGGAAGAGACCCAGTACTTC	CATSAPNGREETQYF
.	TRBV12-2	.	14	TRBJ2-1	TGTGCAAGTCGCTCTAGCGGGTCTTGGAATGAGCAGTTCTTC	CASRSSGSWNEQFF
few	TRBV11-2	.	16	TRBJ1-2	TGTGCCAGCAGCAAAAAAAGGGGGAGCTTCGACTATGGCTACACCTTC	CASSKKRGSFDYGYTF
.	TRBV14	TRBD2	16	TRBJ2-7	TGTGCCAGCAGCTTTCGTACCGGACTAGGGACTGACGAGCAGTACTTC	CASSFRTGLGTDEQYF
few	TRBV7-2	TRBD2	16	TRBJ2-1	TGTGCCAGCAGCCCCCCCTATGGTGCGCTAGCGGATAAGCAGTTCTTC	CASSPPYGALADKQFF
.	TRBV20-1	.	16	TRBJ1-5	TGCAGTGCTAGAGATCTCCAGGGGCTGGTCAATCAGCCCCAGCATTTT	CSARDLQGLVNQPQHF
few	TRBV5-1	.	14	TRBJ2-7	TGCGCCAGCCGGCCCCGGCCAGGGAAGTTCGAGCAGTACTTC	CASRPRPGKFEQYF
many	TRBV12-3/TRBV12-4	TRBD2	16	TRBJ2-5	TGTGCCAGCAGTTTGTATAGGAGCCAGCGGGAGGTGACCCAGTACTTC	CASSLYRSQREVTQYF
.	TRBV28	.	14	TRBJ2-7	TGTGCCAGCAGTTTAGGAAACCGGGCTGCCGACCAGTACTTC	CASSLGNRAADQYF
few	TRBV20-1	TRBD1	14	TRBJ1-1	TGCAGTGCTACCGACAGGGGGGACGGCACTGAAGCTTTCTTT	CSATDRGDGTEAFF
few	TRBV5-1	.	13	TRBJ1-1	TGCGCCAGCAGCCTGACCTCGAAGACTGAAGCTTTCTTT	CASSLTSKTEAFF
many	TRBV4-1	.	14	TRBJ2-1	TGCGCCAGCAGCCAAGGGAGTTCGGACAATGAGCAGTTCTTC	CASSQGSSDNEQFF
few	TRBV5-8	TRBD2	13	TRBJ2-1	TGTGCCAGCAGCACCAGACTAGCGGTGGGCCCGTTCTTC	CASSTRLAVGPFF
.	TRBV3-1	.	16	TRBJ1-2	TGTGCCAGCAGCCAAGATCGTTTGGCCGTTGGGCGTGGCTACACCTTC	CASSQDRLAVGRGYTF
few	TRBV9	.	16	TRBJ1-2	TGTGCCAGCAGCGGACATCCGGTCGTTGGTAATTATGGCTACACCTTC	CASSGHPVVGNYGYTF
.	TRBV5-1	.	13	TRBJ1-6	TGCGCCAGCAGGGCCGCAAATAATTCACCCCTCCACTTT	CASRAANNSPLHF
few	TRBV18	TRBD2	13	TRBJ2-7	TGTGCCAGTACTCCGGGACTAGGCTACGAGCAGTACTTC	CASTPGLGYEQYF
.	TRBV4-1	.	14	TRBJ2-4	TGCGCCAGCAGCCAGGGGATACTCAGGGACATTCAGTACTTC	CASSQGILRDIQYF
.	TRBV5-1	.	15	TRBJ1-1	TGCGCCAGCAGCTTGGATCGGGGCCGGAGCACTGAAGCTTTCTTT	CASSLDRGRSTEAFF
few	TRBV7-2	TRBD2	15	TRBJ2-3	TGTGCCAGCAGCTCGACTGGCGGGAGCGCAGATACGCAGTATTTT	CASSSTGGSADTQYF
.	TRBV27	.	14	TRBJ2-3	TGTGCCAGCAGTGGGCAGGCCCTCACAGATACGCAGTATTTT	CASSGQALTDTQYF
.	TRBV12-3/TRBV12-4	.	14	TRBJ1-5	TGTGCCAGCAGTTTAAAAAAGGGGAGTACGCCCCAGCATTTT	CASSLKKGSTPQHF
many	TRBV4-1	.	13	TRBJ1-2	TGCGCCAGCAGCCAAATTGAGAACAGTGGCTACACCTTC	CASSQIENSGYTF
.	TRBV6-5	.	13	TRBJ2-7	TGTGCCAGCAGTACGACAGGACCGGGCGAGCAGTACTTC	CASSTTGPGEQYF
.	TRBV11-2	TRBD1	16	TRBJ1-1	TGTGCCAGCAGCTTATTCTCCGGGACAGGGGACACTGAAGCTTTCTTT	CASSLFSGTGDTEAFF
few	TRBV12-3/TRBV12-4	TRBD2	19	TRBJ2-5	TGTGCCAGCAGTCCACACCAGGGACTAGCGGGAGTTAGGGAAGAGACCCAGTACTTC	CASSPHQGLAGVREETQYF
few	TRBV4-1	.	16	TRBJ2-6	TGCGCCAGCAGCCAAGATCGGCTCTCTGGGGCCAACGTCCTGACTTTC	CASSQDRLSGANVLTF
many	TRBV15	TRBD1	17	TRBJ2-7	TGTGCCACCAGCAGAGCTATCGGGTGGGGACAGGGCCACGAGCAGTACTTC	CATSRAIGWGQGHEQYF
many	TRBV29-1	TRBD1	14	TRBJ2-4	TGCAGCGTGGAGGTACGGCAGGGGGAGATCATTCAGTACTTC	CSVEVRQGEIIQYF
.	TRBV29-1	.	16	TRBJ2-3	TGCAGCGTTGAAGGGTACGGGCGGACTAGCACAGATACGCAGTATTTT	CSVEGYGRTSTDTQYF
many	TRBV5-1	.	13	TRBJ1-1	TGTGCCAGCAGCTTAGGGTTGAACACTGAAGCTTTCTTT	CASSLGLNTEAFF
few	TRBV29-1	.	13	TRBJ1-1	TGCAGCTTCGGGGCGCTCCTAGGGACTGAAGCTTTCTTT	CSFGALLGTEAFF
few	TRBV7-2	.	13	TRBJ2-5	TGTGCCAGCAGTCCAGGGATGGGGGAGACCCAGTACTTC	CASSPGMGETQYF
few	TRBV20-1	.	14	TRBJ1-4	TGCAGTGCAATCTTAGTGGGGGCATGGGAAAAACTGTTTTTT	CSAILVGAWEKLFF
few	TRBV9	.	16	TRBJ2-1	TGTGCCAGCAGCGCAGTCATAGGACGCTCCTACAATGAGCAGTTCTTC	CASSAVIGRSYNEQFF
.	TRBV12-5	.	12	TRBJ2-1	TGTGCTAGTGGAAATGACGGGGATGAGCAGTTCTTC	CASGNDGDEQFF